This T cell receptor (beta chain) was sequenced in a study of shared clonotypes between healthy human individuals. Method: immunoSEQ multiplex PCR; TCRdb's copy keeps in-frame clones and lacks some. The table has more than 1,200,000 clones, approximately 98.5% seen once. This CDR3 comprises 16 residues. J was trimmed by 1 base and V by 2 bases; bases with no gene match: 6. Germline V gene lookup returns CDR1 SGHTA and CDR2 FQGNSA. There were only Caucasian adults among the donors, and all lived in Nashville, Tennessee. Comment on this clone: Its antigen is not identified.

Study-level points and caveats: Non-shared clonotypes had lower generation probabilities than those shared by all four donors. Apart from blood, nothing was sampled; tissue repertoires likely differ. Sharing across a handful of donors was seen in 4% to 5.5% of naive CD4 clonotypes.

The chain carries TRBV7-2 and TRBJ2-3; 7 positions agree with TRBD2. The material sequenced was naive CD4+ T cells sorted from blood. Indicated subset: CD45RA+ positively selected. The clonotype comes from a man younger than 45 in good health. The CDR3 DNA reads as TGTGCCAGCAGCTTATGGGCTAGCGGCCGCACAGATACGCAGTATTTT. It is translated as CASSLWASGRTDTQYF.